This TCR beta chain was profiled in a study of T cells in Graves' hyperthyroidism and ophthalmopathy. Findings and caveats of the study: Blood also showed most of the thyroid clonotypes that were expanded above 0.001. Ophthalmopathy prediction by the model preceded onset by a median about 6 months.

Authors of the study amplified TCR beta CDR3 regions from RNA transcripts. An initial round of RT-PCR targeting the TCR CDR3 relied on the HTBI primer set. TCRdb redid the calling of the multiplex PCR reads with MiXCR, one entry per CDR3 protein. The top ten clones hold 15% to 18% of a sample with 330,000 or so distinct CDR3 sequences, 15% to 20% of them seen once. This clonotype was counted many times. The antigen remains undetermined. Each ophthalmopathy patient scored at least 3 on the Clinical Activity Score and at least 4 on NOSPECS grade, with duration under 3 months. Between the trimmed V and J ends, which lost 5 bases and 4 bases, there was a span of 17 bases. The CDR3 extends over 15 amino acids. The germline gives CDR1 MNHEY, CDR2 SMNVEV (reference sequence).

Sequenced input: blood. The TCR sequence derives from a woman aged 40 to 50 with Graves' ophthalmopathy. The chain employs TRBV27 and TRBJ2-5; TRBD1 is a possible D gene (6 bases). The CDR3 loop reads CASSPTPDRRETQYF. CDR3 nucleotide sequence: TGTGCCAGCAGTCCTACCCCCGACAGGAGAGAGACCCAGTACTTC.